The 13 T cell receptor beta chains below were found in one sample sequenced in a study of cytomegalovirus exposure and HLA in healthy donors. It was with 60 Vbeta and 13 Jbeta primers that the PCR ran. Generated by immunoSEQ multiplex PCR, the TCRdb table keeps only in-frame clones and is missing some. Counted here are about 110,000 clones, roughly four fifths occurring once; the ten biggest clones make up 1.6%. Sequencing input: PBMCs. Source of these receptors: a man aged 50 or older in good health and CMV-seronegative.

This clone was counted between two and nine times. The chain links TRBV18 to TRBJ2-7; TRBD1 aligns across 9 bases. The CDR3 is 21 amino acids. Germline V gene lookup returns CDR1 KGHSH and CDR2 LQKENI. The J segment lost 9 bases and the V segment lost 8 bases, leaving 35 bases of the junction unmatched. DNA for the CDR3: TGTGCCAGCCAAAGAGCTGGGGGTCCCGGGACAGGGATTAAGATAGGTTCGTCGCAGTACGTC. Its translation is CASQRAGGPGTGIKIGSSQYV.

The table lists this clone with a count of one. This chain uses TRBV7-6 with TRBJ1-2; 7 bases align to TRBD1. V gave up 4 bases and J gave up 8 bases; unmatched junction bases: 7. From germline, CDR1 is SGHVS and CDR2 FNYEAQ. This CDR3 has 13 residues. The CDR3 DNA reads TGTGCCAGCAGCTCAGACAGGGTTGGGGGCTACACCTTC. Translation: CASSSDRVGGYTF.

This chain connects TRBV13 to TRBJ1-2, with D maybe TRBD1 (5 bases). With 5 bases removed from V and 2 bases from J, the gap between germline ends came to 18 bases. This CDR3 contains 16 residues. CDR1 is PRHDT, CDR2 FYEKMQ, per germline (reference sequence). The CDR3 spells CASSLRGPAGNYGYTF. The CDR3 DNA reads TGTGCCAGCAGCCTAAGGGGCCCAGCGGGGAACTATGGCTACACCTTC.

V is TRBV9 and J is TRBJ2-2, with 7 bases identical to TRBD1. Trimming took 6 bases from V and 3 from J; bases not matched to a gene: 11. The CDR3 is 16 residues long. CDR1 is SGDLS and CDR2 is YYNGEE in the germline V gene. CDR3 nucleotides: TGTGCCAGCACCACCAAGGACAGGTGGGACACCGGGGAGCTGTTTTTT. This codes for CASTTKDRWDTGELFF.

The V call is TRBV2, the J call TRBJ2-2; D is perhaps TRBD1 (6 bases). Trimming cost V 3 bases and J 7 bases, with 15 bases left between them. The CDR3 runs to 15 residues. Germline V gives CDR1 SNHLY, CDR2 FYNNEI. The CDR3 region is CASSDFRGEYGELFF. CDR3 nucleotide sequence: TGTGCCAGCAGTGATTTCAGGGGCGAGTACGGGGAGCTGTTTTTT.

The chain joins TRBV27 to TRBJ1-2; D may be TRBD1 (5 bases). Germline V gives CDR1 MNHEY, CDR2 SMNVEV (reference sequence). The CDR3 spans 15 residues. Deletions cut 3 bases from V and 6 bases from J, with 17 bases between. This CDR3 is CASSFASGNSDGYTF. DNA of the CDR3: TGTGCCAGCAGTTTCGCATCAGGGAATTCGGATGGCTACACCTTC.

The rearrangement uses TRBV4-1 and TRBJ1-6; D unclear. In germline, CDR1 is MGHRA, CDR2 YSYEKL. This CDR3 has 15 residues. The V end was cut by 4 bases, the J end by 6 bases, with 13 bases between. The CDR3 DNA follows: TGCGCCAGCAGCCGGCCGGGAGGGAGTAATTCACCCCTCCACTTT. Its protein product is CASSRPGGSNSPLHF.

The gene calls are TRBV6-1 and TRBJ1-2; D call uncertain. This CDR3 has 17 amino acids. CDR1 and CDR2 (germline): MNHNS, SASEGT. The germline V and J ends were trimmed by 4 bases and 6 bases, with 24 bases remaining between them. DNA of the CDR3: TGTGCCAGCAGTGGACTCATTGGCGTGAATCCAGAGGATGGCTACACCTTC. As protein: CASSGLIGVNPEDGYTF.

The chain links TRBV2 to TRBJ2-3; 12 bases align to TRBD2. The CDR3 is made up of 15 amino acids. CDR1 and CDR2 from the germline V gene are SNHLY and FYNNEI. Germline trimming cut 5 bases from V and 2 bases from J; bases unmatched to any gene: 2. CDR3 sequence (DNA): TGTGCCAGCAGTAGGACTAGCGGGGACACAGATACGCAGTATTTT. Its translation is CASSRTSGDTDTQYF.

This clone was counted a few times. The chain recombines TRBV7-8 with TRBJ1-2; D is perhaps TRBD1 (5 bases). V gave up 3 bases and J gave up 5 bases, with 10 bases separating them. CDR1 and CDR2 from the germline V gene are SGHVS and FQNEAQ. The CDR3 covers 13 residues. This CDR3 is CASSFGGVYGYTF. The CDR3 DNA is TGTGCCAGCAGCTTTGGAGGGGTATATGGCTACACCTTC.

The genes are TRBV7-2 and TRBJ1-6; 7 bases line up with TRBD1. Germline-derived CDR1 and CDR2 are SGHTA and FQGNSA. The CDR3 runs to 15 residues. V lost 1 base and J lost 11; bases outside the gene matches: 8. The CDR3 is CASSLGLGTAAPLHF. CDR3 nucleotide sequence: TGTGCCAGCAGCTTAGGACTGGGGACAGCGGCACCCCTCCACTTT.

The V gene is TRBV11-2, the J gene TRBJ1-5; 7 bases agree with TRBD1. This CDR3 spans 16 amino acids. Germline CDR1 reads SGHAT; CDR2 reads FQNNGV. J was trimmed by 0 bases and V by 5 bases; bases with no gene match: 7. The CDR3, as DNA: TGTGCCAGCAGCACAGTACAGGGGTCTAGCAATCAGCCCCAGCATTTT. Translating gives CASSTVQGSSNQPQHF.

The sample holds a few counts of this clone. This chain links TRBV7-2 with TRBJ2-3; D not resolved. Germline V lookup: CDR1 SGHTA, CDR2 FQGNSA. This CDR3 has 12 residues. V was trimmed by 5 bases and J by 2 bases, leaving 5 bases between them. CDR3 nucleotides: TGTGCCAGCAGCCCTTACACAGATACGCAGTATTTT. Translation: CASSPYTDTQYF.